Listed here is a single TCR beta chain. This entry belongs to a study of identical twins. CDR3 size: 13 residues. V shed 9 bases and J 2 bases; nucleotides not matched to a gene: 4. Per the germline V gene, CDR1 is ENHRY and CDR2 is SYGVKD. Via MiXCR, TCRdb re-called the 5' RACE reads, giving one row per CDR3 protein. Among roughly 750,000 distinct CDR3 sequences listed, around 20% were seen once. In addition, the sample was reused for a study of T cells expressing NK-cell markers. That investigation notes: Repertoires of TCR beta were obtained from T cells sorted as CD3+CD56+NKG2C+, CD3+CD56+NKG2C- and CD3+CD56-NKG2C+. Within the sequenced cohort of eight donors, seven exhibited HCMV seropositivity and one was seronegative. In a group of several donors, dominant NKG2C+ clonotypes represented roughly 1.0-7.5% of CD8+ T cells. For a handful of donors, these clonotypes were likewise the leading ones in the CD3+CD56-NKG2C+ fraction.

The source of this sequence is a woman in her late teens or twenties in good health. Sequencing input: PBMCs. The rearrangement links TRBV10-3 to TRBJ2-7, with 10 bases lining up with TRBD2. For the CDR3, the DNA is TGTGCCATACGACTAGCGGGCACCTACGAGCAGTACTTC. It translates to CAIRLAGTYEQYF.